The rows below give T cell receptor beta chains drawn from one sample of a study of CD8 T cells in Susac syndrome. TCRdb redid the calling of the immunoSEQ multiplex PCR reads with MiXCR, one entry per CDR3 protein. In the table there are about 140,000 distinct CDR3 sequences, over 90% of which are singletons. What was sequenced was CD4+ T cells from PBMCs. Every receptor here comes from a human donor with Susac syndrome. CDR3s include the opening cysteine and the closing phenylalanine or tryptophan. D genes are given only for firm matches. The listing skips clone size in some rows; elsewhere it reads once, few, many or a size class.

d_call,j_call,clone_size,v_call,cdr3_nt,cdr3_aa
TRBD2,TRBJ2-5,-,TRBV20-1,TGCAGTGCCCGCCGCCCGGGACTAACGGAGACCCAGTACTTC,CSARRPGLTETQYF
-,TRBJ1-1,-,TRBV20-1,TGCAGTACCTTACGAACCATGAACACTGAAGCTTTCTTT,CSTLRTMNTEAFF
-,TRBJ1-1,-,TRBV4-1,TGCGCCAGCAGCCCGACAGCTAGGACTGAAGCTTTCTTT,CASSPTARTEAFF
-,TRBJ1-1,-,TRBV12-3/TRBV12-4,TGTGCCAGCACCAAGAGGGGTATGAACACTGAAGCTTTCTTT,CASTKRGMNTEAFF
-,TRBJ2-2,-,TRBV5-4,TGTGCCAGCAGCTTGGCTGGCCCGACTCGCACCGGGGAGCTGTTTTTT,CASSLAGPTRTGELFF
-,TRBJ1-1,-,TRBV20-1,TGCAGTGCTAGAGATTCCCGGGGGCGGACTGAAGCTTTCTTT,CSARDSRGRTEAFF
-,TRBJ2-7,once,TRBV29-1,TGCAGCGTCAACATCGGGGGCCCTACTCCCGAGCAGTACTTC,CSVNIGGPTPEQYF
-,TRBJ1-1,-,TRBV29-1,TGCAGCGTTGACCAGGGTACCCTCACCATTACTGAAGCTTTCTTT,CSVDQGTLTITEAFF
-,TRBJ2-7,-,TRBV20-1,TGCAGTGCTAGTCCCTTGATCGAGCAGTACTTC,CSASPLIEQYF
TRBD2,TRBJ2-5,-,TRBV5-1,TGCGCCAGCAGCTTTACGGGAGGGGCACGAGAGACCCAGTACTTC,CASSFTGGARETQYF
-,TRBJ1-4,-,TRBV5-6,TGTGCCAGCAGCGGACTGGCGCAGGGAGGGACTGAAAAACTGTTTTTT,CASSGLAQGGTEKLFF
-,TRBJ1-1,-,TRBV15,TGTGCCACCAGGACCGCCGGGTCCCAAGCTTTCTTT,CATRTAGSQAFF
-,TRBJ2-7,-,TRBV9,TGTGCCAGCAGCAGAGGTGGCGGGACCGCCTACGAGCAGTACTTC,CASSRGGGTAYEQYF
TRBD1,TRBJ2-5,-,TRBV28,TGTGCCAGCAGTGGGATTGGACAGGGCGTGGAGACCCAGTACTTC,CASSGIGQGVETQYF
-,TRBJ2-3,once,TRBV20-1,TGCAGTGTCCTGGGCACAGATACGCAGTATTTT,CSVLGTDTQYF
TRBD2,TRBJ2-5,-,TRBV30,TGTGCCTGGGAAAGGGGACTAGCGGGAGTAAAGACCCAGTACTTC,CAWERGLAGVKTQYF
TRBD1,TRBJ2-1,-,TRBV9,TGTGCCAGCAGCCCCCGACAGGGGGCGGTCAATGAGCAGTTCTTC,CASSPRQGAVNEQFF
-,TRBJ2-7,-,TRBV9,TGTGCCAGCAGCCCCCTGCGGACCTACGAGCAGTACTTC,CASSPLRTYEQYF
-,TRBJ2-6,-,TRBV7-9,TGTGCCAGCAGCTTTGACGGGGCCCAGGCCAACGTCCTGACTTTC,CASSFDGAQANVLTF
TRBD1,TRBJ1-1,-,TRBV20-1,TGCAGTGCTAGAGCAGGGGGGAGGAGCACTGAAGCTTTCTTT,CSARAGGRSTEAFF
TRBD2,TRBJ2-5,-,TRBV4-1,TGCGCCAGCAGCCAAGAGACGGGAGGGCTTAAGACCCAGTACTTC,CASSQETGGLKTQYF
-,TRBJ2-3,-,TRBV3-1,TGTGCCAGCAGCAGAACTAGGTATCCAGATACGCAGTATTTT,CASSRTRYPDTQYF
-,TRBJ1-5,-,TRBV7-2,TGTGCCAGCAGCTTAAAGGGGGATCAGCCCCAGCATTTT,CASSLKGDQPQHF
-,TRBJ2-7,-,TRBV2,TGTGCCAGCGCGGGGCATTCCTACGAGCAGTACTTC,CASAGHSYEQYF
-,TRBJ2-3,-,TRBV28,TGTGCCAGCAGTTCATACCCTCTCACAGATACGCAGTATTTT,CASSSYPLTDTQYF
TRBD1,TRBJ2-3,-,TRBV13,TGTGCCAGCAGCGCTCGGACAGGAAGAAGCACAGATACGCAGTATTTT,CASSARTGRSTDTQYF
-,TRBJ2-7,-,TRBV4-2,TGTGCCAGCAGCCAAGATTGGCGGTCCTACGAGCAGTACTTC,CASSQDWRSYEQYF
-,TRBJ1-1,once,TRBV18,TGTGCCAGCTCACCTCTGGACACTTTGAACACTGAAGCTTTCTTT,CASSPLDTLNTEAFF
TRBD1,TRBJ1-1,-,TRBV30,TGTGCCTGGAGTGTACAATGGGCTAGGACAGGGAACACTGAAGCTTTCTTT,CAWSVQWARTGNTEAFF
TRBD1,TRBJ2-3,-,TRBV5-4,TGTGCCAGCAACTCGTTCTTAGGGGGCAACACAGATACGCAGTATTTT,CASNSFLGGNTDTQYF
TRBD2,TRBJ2-3,-,TRBV24-1,TGTGCCACCGGACTAGCGGGGGTTTCAGATACGCAGTATTTT,CATGLAGVSDTQYF
-,TRBJ1-2,-,TRBV4-2,TGTGCCAGCAGCCACGGTCTGGGGGCGGATGGCTACACCTTC,CASSHGLGADGYTF
-,TRBJ2-7,few,TRBV12-3/TRBV12-4,TGTGCCAGCAGTTCCTTTCACGAGCAGTACTTC,CASSSFHEQYF
TRBD2,TRBJ2-1,once,TRBV6-4,TGTGCCAGCAGTGAGGGACTAGACTACAATGAGCAGTTCTTC,CASSEGLDYNEQFF
-,TRBJ1-2,once,TRBV20-1,TGCAGTGCTAGAGCTCAGGGAAAAAAGAACTATGGCTACACCTTC,CSARAQGKKNYGYTF
-,TRBJ2-7,-,TRBV3-1,TGTGCCAGCAGCAGGGCTTCTTACGAGCAGTACTTC,CASSRASYEQYF
-,TRBJ2-5,-,TRBV4-3,TGCGCCAGCAGCCAAGACCTGGGGGGAGGCGAGACCCAGTACTTC,CASSQDLGGGETQYF
-,TRBJ2-7,-,TRBV5-4,TGTGCCAGTGGGATTCAGGGCAGCCACGAGCAGTACTTC,CASGIQGSHEQYF
-,TRBJ1-2,-,TRBV15,TGTGCCACCAGCAGACAGGAAGATGGCTACACCTTC,CATSRQEDGYTF
-,TRBJ1-1,-,TRBV30,TGTGCCTGGAGTGAAGGGAGGAACACTGAAGCTTTCTTT,CAWSEGRNTEAFF
-,TRBJ1-2,-,TRBV28,TGTGCCAGCAGTTTTAGCCAGGTGAGCTACTATGGCTACACCTTC,CASSFSQVSYYGYTF
TRBD1,TRBJ1-5,-,TRBV5-1,TGCGCCAGCAGCTTGGAGACAGGGGGGGATCAGCCCCAGCATTTT,CASSLETGGDQPQHF
-,TRBJ2-2,few,TRBV6-2/TRBV6-3,TGTGCCAGCAGTTGGGCGCGCACCGGGGAGCTGTTTTTT,CASSWARTGELFF
-,TRBJ2-5,-,TRBV30,TGTGCCTGGAGACCCAACCAGGGGTCCCAAGAGACCCAGTACTTC,CAWRPNQGSQETQYF
-,TRBJ2-7,once,TRBV7-2,TGTGCCAGCAGCTTTACCGGGACGGCCCACGGCGAGCAGTACTTC,CASSFTGTAHGEQYF
-,TRBJ2-3,once,TRBV11-1,TGTGCCAGCAGCTTAAGGTGGCAGCTCGGAAGCACAGATACGCAGTATTTT,CASSLRWQLGSTDTQYF
TRBD1,TRBJ2-7,-,TRBV4-1,TGCGCCAGCAGCCAACCGGGACAGCGACCCTACGAGCAGTACTTC,CASSQPGQRPYEQYF
-,TRBJ1-5,-,TRBV2,TGTGCCAGCAGTGAGTACATCCAGCCCCAGCATTTT,CASSEYIQPQHF
-,TRBJ2-3,once,TRBV18,TGTGCCAGCTCCGAATCCCGGGGTACGCAGTATTTT,CASSESRGTQYF
-,TRBJ1-2,-,TRBV20-1,TGCAGTGCTAGAGTATTTTGGACGGGAGAGAGCGGCTACACCTTC,CSARVFWTGESGYTF
-,TRBJ2-3,once,TRBV30,TGTGCCTGGAGAGACCTAGATACGCAGTATTTT,CAWRDLDTQYF
-,TRBJ1-1,-,TRBV3-1,TGTGCCAGCAGCCAATCGTGGAGGGGTGGCACTGAAGCTTTCTTT,CASSQSWRGGTEAFF